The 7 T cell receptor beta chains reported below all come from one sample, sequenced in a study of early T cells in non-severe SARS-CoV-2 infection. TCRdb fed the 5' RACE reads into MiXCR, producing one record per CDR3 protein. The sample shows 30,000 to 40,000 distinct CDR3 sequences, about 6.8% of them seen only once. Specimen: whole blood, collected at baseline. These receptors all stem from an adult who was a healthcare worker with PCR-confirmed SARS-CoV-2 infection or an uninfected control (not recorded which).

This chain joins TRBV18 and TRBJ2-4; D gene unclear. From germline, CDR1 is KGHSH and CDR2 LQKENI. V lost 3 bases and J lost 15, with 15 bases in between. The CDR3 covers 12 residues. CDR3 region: CASSPAPGVVYF. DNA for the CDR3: TGTGCCAGCTCACCCGCTCCAGGTGTGGTGTACTTC.

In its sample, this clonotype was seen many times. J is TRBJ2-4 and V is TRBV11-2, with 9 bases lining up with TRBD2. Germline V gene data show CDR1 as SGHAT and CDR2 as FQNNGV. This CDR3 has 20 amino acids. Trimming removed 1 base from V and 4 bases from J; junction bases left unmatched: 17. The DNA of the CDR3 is TGTGCCAGCAGCTTAGCCAACTGGAAGGCTAGCGGGATGGGGAAAAACATTCAGTACTTC. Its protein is CASSLANWKASGMGKNIQYF.

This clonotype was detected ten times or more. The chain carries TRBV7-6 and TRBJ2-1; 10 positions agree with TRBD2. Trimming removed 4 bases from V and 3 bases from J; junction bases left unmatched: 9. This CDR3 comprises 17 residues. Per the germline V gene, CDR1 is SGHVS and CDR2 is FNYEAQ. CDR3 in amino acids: CASSSNLWTSGYNEQFF. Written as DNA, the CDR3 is TGTGCCAGCAGCTCGAACCTCTGGACTAGCGGCTACAATGAGCAGTTCTTC.

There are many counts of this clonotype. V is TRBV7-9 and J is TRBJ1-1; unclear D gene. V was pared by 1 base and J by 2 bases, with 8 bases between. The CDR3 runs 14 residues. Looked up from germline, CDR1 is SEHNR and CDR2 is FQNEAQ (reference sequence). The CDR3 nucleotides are TGTGCCAGCAGCTTAGAGGGCGCCAACACTGAAGCTTTCTTT. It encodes CASSLEGANTEAFF. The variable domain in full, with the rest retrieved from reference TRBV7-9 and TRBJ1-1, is DTGVSQNPRHKITKRGQNVTFRCDPISEHNRLYWYRQTLGQGPEFLTYFQNEAQLEKSRLLSDRFSAERPKGSFSTLEIQRTEQGDSAMYLCASSLEGANTEAFFGQGTRLTVV.

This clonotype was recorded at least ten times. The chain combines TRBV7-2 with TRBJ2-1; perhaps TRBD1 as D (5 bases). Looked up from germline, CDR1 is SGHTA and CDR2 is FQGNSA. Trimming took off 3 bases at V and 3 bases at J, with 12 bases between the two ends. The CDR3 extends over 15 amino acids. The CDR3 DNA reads TGTGCCAGCAGCTTTTTTGACAGAGTCTACAATGAGCAGTTCTTC. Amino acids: CASSFFDRVYNEQFF.

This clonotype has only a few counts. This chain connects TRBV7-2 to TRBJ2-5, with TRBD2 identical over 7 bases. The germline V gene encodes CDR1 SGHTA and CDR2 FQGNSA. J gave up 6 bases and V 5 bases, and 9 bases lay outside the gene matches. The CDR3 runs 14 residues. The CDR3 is CASSPSGRVKTQYF. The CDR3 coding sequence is TGTGCCAGCAGCCCCAGTGGGAGGGTAAAGACCCAGTACTTC.

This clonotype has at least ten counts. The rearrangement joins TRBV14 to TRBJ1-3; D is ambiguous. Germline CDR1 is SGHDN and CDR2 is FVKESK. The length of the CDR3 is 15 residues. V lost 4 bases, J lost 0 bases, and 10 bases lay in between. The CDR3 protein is CASSLGSYSGNTIYF. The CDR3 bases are TGTGCCAGCAGCCTTGGGTCTTACTCTGGAAACACCATATATTTT.